This TCR beta chain was found in a study of blood T cells in healthy people across ages. General study points: In the absence of known donor CMV status, changes in expanded clonotypes were possibly confounded.

The CDR3 contains 13 residues. Per the germline V gene, CDR1 is MNHEY and CDR2 is SMNVEV (reference sequence). The V end was cut by 4 bases, the J end by 13 bases, with 17 bases between. Remarks on this clonotype: The antigen remains unidentified. This clone may be a read error of a much larger clone one base away.

Through a sample-barcoded 5' primer and a J-beta primer mix, a second PCR was run for roughly 6 to 11 cycles. TCRdb itself ran the 5' RACE reads through MiXCR, one entry per CDR3 protein. Of 1.5 million to 2 million distinct CDR3 sequences in the sample, about 49% were seen once. This TCR was sampled from a woman between 40 and 50 years old in good health. The chain is built from TRBV27 and TRBJ2-1, with unresolved D. Sample: blood. The CDR3 sequence is CASSSYTQETQFF. CDR3 coding DNA: TGTGCCAGCAGTTCGTATACTCAAGAGACCCAGTTCTTC.